The clone carrying this T cell receptor beta chain came up once. Arm-PCR of CDR3 regions and iRepertoire HTBI primers were the basis on which TCR beta libraries were built. TCRdb reprocessed the multiplex PCR reads with MiXCR, giving one entry per CDR3 protein. The sample lists about 430,000 distinct CDR3 sequences; 15% were seen once. This record belongs to a study of regulatory T cells in long-lasting Graves disease. Regarding time point: newly diagnosed GD, antithyroid drugs for less than 3 months. The TCR library used RNA extracted from PBMCs. This sample also belongs to another study, concerning T cells in Graves' hyperthyroidism and ophthalmopathy. Turning to that study: Stable hyperthyroidism was separated from ophthalmopathy by a model based on 13 V-J features.

This clonotype was obtained from a woman aged 40 to 50 with Graves disease. Material: peripheral blood mononuclear cells (PBMCs), obtained at new diagnosis, from a patient treated with antithyroid drugs.

In DNA form, the CDR3 reads TGTGCCAGCAGTTTAAGACCGACGGGGGGTGAAGCTTTCTTT. Translation: CASSLRPTGGEAFF. The chain employs TRBV2 and TRBJ1-1; a weak D match, TRBD1 (5 bases). This CDR3 is built from 14 residues. V gave up 5 bases and J gave up 7 bases, with 17 bases separating them. Germline CDR1 is SNHLY and CDR2 is FYNNEI.